The 15 T cell receptor beta chains presented below share a single source sample, sequenced in a study of cytomegalovirus exposure and HLA in healthy donors (dated by TCRdb to 2016 to 2017). Library generation was performed with the immunoSEQ multiplex PCR assay. For the multiplex PCR, a mixture combining 60 forward primers for TCR Vbeta segments and 13 reverse primers for TCR Jbeta segments was used. The table comes from immuneACCESS by way of TCRdb, which keeps in-frame sequences with V and J called. Part of the clones is missing from these tables; in studies checked, under half for an unresolved V gene and the rest for unknown reasons. This sample has over 100,000 clones in its table, and approximately 85% of those were observed once. About 8.6% of the sample lies in the top ten. The source material was PBMCs. Receptors were obtained from a woman aged 50 to 65 in good health and CMV-seropositive.

This clone was detected only a few times. The rearrangement links TRBV5-4 to TRBJ2-7; D remains unclear. V was clipped by 2 bases and J by 13 bases, with 19 bases between them. The CDR3 is 13 amino acids. In germline, CDR1 is SGHNT, CDR2 YYREEE (reference sequence). The CDR3 protein is CASSLYTQTPPYF. The CDR3 DNA sequence: TGTGCCAGCAGCTTATACACCCAAACGCCCCCATACTTC. The full variable domain, in which reference TRBV5-4 and TRBJ2-7 provide the parts outside the CDR3, is ETGVTQSPTHLIKTRGQQVTLRCSSQSGHNTVSWYQQALGQGPQFIFQYYREEENGRGNFPPRFSGLQFPNYSSELNVNALELDDSALYLCASSLYTQTPPYFGPGTRLTVT.

This clone was counted between two and nine times. V and J are TRBV6-6 and TRBJ2-2; D remains unclear. CDR1 and CDR2 from the germline V gene are MNHNY and SVGAGI (reference sequence). The V gene lost 3 bases and the J gene lost 5 bases, with 10 bases spanning the gap. The CDR3 contains 14 residues. The CDR3 region has the DNA TGTGCCAGCAGTTATAATCAGGAAACCGGGGAGCTGTTTTTT. Translating gives CASSYNQETGELFF.

The genes are TRBV7-8 and TRBJ1-6, with 7 bases matching TRBD1. CDR1 is SGHVS and CDR2 is FQNEAQ in the germline V gene. The V and J ends lost 1 base and 8 bases, in that order; junction bases with no gene match: 5. The CDR3 has 15 amino acids. DNA of the CDR3: TGTGCCAGCAGCTTAGAGCGGGGGACAGATTCACCCCTCCACTTT. The encoded protein is CASSLERGTDSPLHF.

Of note for this clone: One end of the junction varies from germline; a read error may be responsible. The V gene is TRBV7-3, the J gene TRBJ2-7; 8 bases align to TRBD1. Germline CDR1 SGHTA, CDR2 FQGTGA. The CDR3 loop spans 15 amino acids. The CDR3 nucleotides are TGTGCCAGCAGCATCGCGACAGGGGCGTCCTTCGAGCAGTACTTC. The encoded protein is CASSIATGASFEQYF.

In this sample, this clone turned up once. This sequence joins TRBV6-4 and TRBJ2-6; TRBD1 matches 7 bases. The germline gives CDR1 MRHNA, CDR2 SNTAGT. This CDR3 has 16 amino acids. J gave up 4 bases and V 3 bases, and 6 bases lay outside the gene matches. The CDR3 region has the DNA TGTGCCAGCAGTGAATATCCGGGACAGGGGGCCAACGTCCTGACTTTC. It codes for CASSEYPGQGANVLTF.

The V and J genes are TRBV5-1 and TRBJ2-1; possible D gene TRBD2, 6 bases. Germline assignment: CDR1 SGHRS and CDR2 YFSETQ. This CDR3 comprises 16 residues. V gave up 0 bases and J gave up 0 bases, with 10 bases separating them. CDR3 amino acids: CASSLDYGSSYNEQFF. The CDR3 nucleotides read TGCGCCAGCAGCTTGGATTACGGGAGCTCCTACAATGAGCAGTTCTTC.

V is TRBV2 and J is TRBJ1-6; D may be TRBD1 (6 bases). The CDR3 is 14 residues long. The germline gives CDR1 SNHLY, CDR2 FYNNEI. V shed 6 bases and J shed 8 bases, with 14 bases lying between them. DNA for the CDR3: TGTGCCAGCAGAAAAACAGGGAAAGATTCACCCCTCCACTTT. Residues: CASRKTGKDSPLHF. Supplemented by reference TRBV2 and TRBJ1-6, the full variable domain reads EPEVTQTPSHQVTQMGQEVILRCVPISNHLYFYWYRQILGQKVEFLVSFYNNEISEKSEIFDDQFSVERPDGSNFTLKIRSTKLEDSAMYFCASRKTGKDSPLHFGNGTRLTVT.

The V and J genes are TRBV7-6 and TRBJ2-2, with 10 positions matching TRBD2. V lost 1 base and J lost 2; bases outside the gene matches: 7. From germline, CDR1 is SGHVS and CDR2 FNYEAQ. The CDR3 is 18 amino acids. CDR3 amino acids: CASSLGWSGGVNTGELFF. CDR3 in DNA: TGTGCCAGCAGCTTAGGATGGAGCGGGGGGGTAAACACCGGGGAGCTGTTTTTT.

The chain is built from TRBV19 and TRBJ2-3; D remains ambiguous. The germline V gene has CDR1 LNHDA and CDR2 SQIVND (reference sequence). The V gene lost 3 bases and the J gene lost 6 bases, with 4 bases spanning the gap. The CDR3 contains 11 residues. Here the CDR3 DNA reads TGTGCCAGTAGTATCGGGGATACGCAGTATTTT. As protein: CASSIGDTQYF.

The rearrangement joins TRBV19 to TRBJ2-3; perhaps TRBD2 as D (5 bases). This CDR3 is 16 amino acids long. Germline V gene data show CDR1 as LNHDA and CDR2 as SQIVND (reference sequence). Trimming stripped 3 bases from V and 2 bases from J, with 15 bases between. The CDR3 DNA reads as TGTGCCAGTAGTATTGACTACACTCTCCACACAGATACGCAGTATTTT. Encoded protein: CASSIDYTLHTDTQYF.

The rearrangement joins TRBV15 to TRBJ2-3, with a possible D match to TRBD2 (6 bases). V was cut by 3 bases and J by 1 base, with 8 bases left in between. Germline CDR1 reads LNHNV; CDR2 reads YYDKDF (reference sequence). CDR3 length equals 14 residues. The CDR3 coding sequence is TGTGCCACCAGCAGGCGGGACGGCACAGATACGCAGTATTTT. Its translation: CATSRRDGTDTQYF.

The rearrangement links TRBV21-1 to TRBJ2-1; the tabulated D call, TRBD1, remains unverified against the DNA. TRBV21-1 is reported as a pseudogene. This CDR3 contains 16 residues. The CDR3 coding sequence is TGTGCCAGCAGCAAGGTTGTTAGGACATCACCCAATGAGCAGTTCTTC. Its protein product is CASSKVVRTSPNEQFF.

The chain has TRBV4-2 and TRBJ1-5; 7 nucleotides match TRBD1. CDR1 and CDR2 (germline): LGHNA, YNFKEQ. With V trimmed by 0 bases and J by 4 bases, 6 bases remained unmatched. CDR3 length: 16 amino acids. The CDR3 reads CASSQDPTGWNQPQHF. The CDR3 bases are TGTGCCAGCAGCCAAGATCCGACAGGGTGGAATCAGCCCCAGCATTTT.

This chain joins TRBV28 and TRBJ2-7, with TRBD2 matching 14 bases. This CDR3 is built from 16 residues. Germline lookup yields CDR1 MDHEN and CDR2 SYDVKM. V trimming: 4 bases; J trimming: 2 bases; junction bases outside the gene matches: 4. CDR3 in DNA: TGTGCCAGCAGTTCCGGACTAGCGGGAGGTACCTACGAGCAGTACTTC. Translating it yields CASSSGLAGGTYEQYF.

This chain links TRBV7-3 with TRBJ1-1; the D is unclear. Germline V lookup: CDR1 SGHTA, CDR2 FQGTGA. The CDR3 totals 13 residues. Trimming cost V 5 bases and J 4 bases, with 11 bases left between them. The CDR3 sequence is CASSPGRGTEAFF. In nucleotides, the CDR3 is TGTGCCAGCAGCCCCGGACGGGGCACTGAAGCTTTCTTT. Supplemented by reference TRBV7-3 and TRBJ1-1, the full variable domain reads GAGVSQTPSNKVTEKGKYVELRCDPISGHTALYWYRQSLGQGPEFLIYFQGTGAADDSGLPNDRFFAVRPEGSVSTLKIQRTERGDSAVYLCASSPGRGTEAFFGQGTRLTVV.